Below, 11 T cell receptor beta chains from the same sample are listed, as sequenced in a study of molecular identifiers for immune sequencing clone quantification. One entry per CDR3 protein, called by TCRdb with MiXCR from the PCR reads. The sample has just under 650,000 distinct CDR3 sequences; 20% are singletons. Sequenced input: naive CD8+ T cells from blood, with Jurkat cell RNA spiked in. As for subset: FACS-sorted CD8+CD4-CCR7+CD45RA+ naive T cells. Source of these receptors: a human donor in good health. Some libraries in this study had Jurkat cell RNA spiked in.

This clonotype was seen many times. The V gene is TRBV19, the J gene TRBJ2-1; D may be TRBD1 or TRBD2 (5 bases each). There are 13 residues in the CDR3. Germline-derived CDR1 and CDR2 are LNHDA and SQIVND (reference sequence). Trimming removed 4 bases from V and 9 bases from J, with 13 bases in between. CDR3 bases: TGTGCCAGTAGTAAGGCAGGGACGAGTGAGCAGTTCTTC. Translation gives CASSKAGTSEQFF.

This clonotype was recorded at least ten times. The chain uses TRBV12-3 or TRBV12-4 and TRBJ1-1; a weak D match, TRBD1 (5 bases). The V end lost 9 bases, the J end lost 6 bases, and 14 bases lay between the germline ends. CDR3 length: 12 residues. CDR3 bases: TGTGCCAGTTTATCGGGGGTGTCTGAAGCTTTCTTT. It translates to CASLSGVSEAFF.

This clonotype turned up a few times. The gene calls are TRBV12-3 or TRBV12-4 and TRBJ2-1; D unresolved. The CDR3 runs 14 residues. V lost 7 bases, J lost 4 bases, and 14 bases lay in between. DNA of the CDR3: TGTGCCAGCACATTTGTCCAAAGATACAATGAGCAGTTCTTC. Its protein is CASTFVQRYNEQFF.

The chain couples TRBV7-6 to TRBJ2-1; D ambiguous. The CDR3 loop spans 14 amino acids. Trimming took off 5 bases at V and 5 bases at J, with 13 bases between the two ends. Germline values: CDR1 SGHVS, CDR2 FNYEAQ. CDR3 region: CASSPKIEDNEQFF. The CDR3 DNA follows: TGTGCCAGCAGCCCAAAGATTGAGGACAATGAGCAGTTCTTC.

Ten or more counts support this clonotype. This CDR3 is CASSLYPADTQYF. DNA for the CDR3: TGTGCCAGCAGCTTATACCCGGCAGATACGCAGTATTTT. The chain combines TRBV7-9 with TRBJ2-3; D gene unclear. The germline V and J ends were trimmed by 2 bases and 4 bases, with 7 bases remaining between them. The CDR3 runs 13 residues. Germline V gene lookup returns CDR1 SEHNR and CDR2 FQNEAQ (reference sequence).

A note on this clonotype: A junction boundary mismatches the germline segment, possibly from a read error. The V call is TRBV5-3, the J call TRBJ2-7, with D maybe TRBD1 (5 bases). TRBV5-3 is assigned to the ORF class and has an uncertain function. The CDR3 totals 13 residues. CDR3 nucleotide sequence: TGTGCCAGCAGAGGAACAGGAATGGACGAGCAGTGCTTC. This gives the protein CASRGTGMDEQCF.

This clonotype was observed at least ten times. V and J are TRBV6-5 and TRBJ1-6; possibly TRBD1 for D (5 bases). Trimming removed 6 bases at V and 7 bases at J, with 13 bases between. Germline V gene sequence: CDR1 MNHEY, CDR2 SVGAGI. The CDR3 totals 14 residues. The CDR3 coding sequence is TGTGCCAGCAGACCCGGGGCAGGCAATTCACCCCTCCACTTT. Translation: CASRPGAGNSPLHF.

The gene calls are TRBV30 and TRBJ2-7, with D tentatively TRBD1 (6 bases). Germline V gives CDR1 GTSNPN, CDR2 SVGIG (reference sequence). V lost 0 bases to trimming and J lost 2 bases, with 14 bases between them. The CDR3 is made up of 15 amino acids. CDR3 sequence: CAWSVFGQGPYEQYF. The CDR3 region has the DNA TGTGCCTGGAGTGTATTTGGGCAGGGGCCCTACGAGCAGTACTTC.

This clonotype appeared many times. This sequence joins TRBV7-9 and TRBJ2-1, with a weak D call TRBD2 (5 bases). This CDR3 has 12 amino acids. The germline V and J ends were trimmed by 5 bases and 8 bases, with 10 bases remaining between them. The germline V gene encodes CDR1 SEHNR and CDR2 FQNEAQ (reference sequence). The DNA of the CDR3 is TGTGCCAGCAGCGGAGGAGCCGATGAGCAGTTCTTC. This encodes CASSGGADEQFF.

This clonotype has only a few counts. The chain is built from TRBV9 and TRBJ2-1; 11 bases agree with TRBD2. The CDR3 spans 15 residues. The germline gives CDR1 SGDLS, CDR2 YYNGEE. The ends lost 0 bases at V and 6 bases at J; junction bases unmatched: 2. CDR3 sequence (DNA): TGTGCCAGCAGCGTAGATGGGACTAGCGGCAATGAGCAGTTCTTC. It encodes CASSVDGTSGNEQFF.

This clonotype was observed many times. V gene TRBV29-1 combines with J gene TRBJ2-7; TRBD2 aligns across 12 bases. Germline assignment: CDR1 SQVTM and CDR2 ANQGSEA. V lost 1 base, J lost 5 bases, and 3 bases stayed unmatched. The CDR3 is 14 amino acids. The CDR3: CSVEVLAGGNEQYF. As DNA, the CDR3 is TGCAGCGTTGAAGTCCTAGCGGGAGGGAACGAGCAGTACTTC.